Listed here are 3 T cell receptor beta chains from one sample, sequenced in a study of blood T cell repertoires in COVID-19. Only in-frame clones appear in the TCRdb table, and some are missing; sequencing was by immunoSEQ multiplex PCR. The sample shows 200,000 to 300,000 clones, roughly 86% of them seen only once. The source material was PBMCs or T cells enriched from blood (not recorded which). These receptors were collected from a woman between 25 and 40 years old with acute COVID-19.

This chain joins TRBV15 and TRBJ2-1, with 13 bases matching TRBD2. The V segment lost 4 bases and the J segment 10 bases; nucleotides outside the gene matches: 7. In germline, CDR1 is LNHNV, CDR2 YYDKDF (reference sequence). This CDR3 comprises 15 residues. In nucleotides, the CDR3 is TGTGCCACCAGCATGACTAGCGGGGGGCCGGAGGAGCAGTTCTTC. It yields the protein CATSMTSGGPEEQFF.

The V and J genes are TRBV6-6 and TRBJ2-1; 7 bases agree with TRBD2. J was trimmed by 7 bases and V by 8 bases; bases with no gene match: 8. Germline lookup yields CDR1 MNHNY and CDR2 SVGAGI (reference sequence). This CDR3 comprises 13 residues. CDR3: CASGGGLTNEQFF. For the CDR3, the DNA is TGTGCCAGCGGCGGGGGACTTACAAATGAGCAGTTCTTC.

The chain carries TRBV11-2 and TRBJ1-6, with a weak D call TRBD1 (6 bases). Germline V gives CDR1 SGHAT, CDR2 FQNNGV. Trimming left V 5 bases short and J 5 bases short, with 13 bases between. The CDR3 loop spans 15 amino acids. The DNA of the CDR3 is TGTGCCAGCAGCCAGACAGGAAAACATAATTCACCCCTCCACTTT. Its protein is CASSQTGKHNSPLHF.